The rows below give T cell receptor beta chains drawn from one sample of a study of cytomegalovirus exposure and HLA in healthy donors. Repertoires were generated with immunoSEQ multiplex PCR, while TCRdb's copy carries only in-frame clones and drops some. The sample lists 150,000 or so clones; more than 75% were seen once. Sequenced material: PBMCs. These receptors were obtained from a woman aged 25 to 39 in good health and CMV-seronegative. CDR3s include the opening cysteine and the closing phenylalanine or tryptophan. Each record gives: J gene, clone size, D gene, V gene, CDR3 DNA, CDR3 protein. The D gene is left open where the match is weak. A clone size is listed for some rows: how often the clone was seen (once, few, many), or a class if it is expanded.

J gene: TRBJ1-1
clone size: .
D gene: .
V gene: TRBV5-1
CDR3 DNA: TGCGCCAGCAGCCCAGGGGTGGCGCCGAACACTGAAGCTTTCTTT
CDR3 protein: CASSPGVAPNTEAFF

J gene: TRBJ1-2
clone size: .
D gene: .
V gene: TRBV7-8
CDR3 DNA: TGTGCCAGCAGCTCCCGGGGAGGGGGGGGCTACACCTTC
CDR3 protein: CASSSRGGGGYTF

J gene: TRBJ1-1
clone size: .
D gene: TRBD1
V gene: TRBV5-6
CDR3 DNA: TGTGCCAGCAGCTGGGGACAGGTAAACACTGAAGCTTTCTTT
CDR3 protein: CASSWGQVNTEAFF

J gene: TRBJ1-1
clone size: .
D gene: TRBD1
V gene: TRBV30
CDR3 DNA: TGTGCCTGGGCAATACAGGGGGGGAGCACTGAAGCTTTCTTT
CDR3 protein: CAWAIQGGSTEAFF

J gene: TRBJ2-1
clone size: .
D gene: .
V gene: TRBV11-2
CDR3 DNA: TGTGCCAGCAGCATAGACGGAGTCGTATCCTACAATGAGCAGTTCTTC
CDR3 protein: CASSIDGVVSYNEQFF

J gene: TRBJ1-1
clone size: .
D gene: TRBD1
V gene: TRBV30
CDR3 DNA: TGTGCCTGCCAACTGACGGGACAGTGGAATACTGAAGCTTTCTTT
CDR3 protein: CACQLTGQWNTEAFF

J gene: TRBJ2-7
clone size: .
D gene: TRBD2
V gene: TRBV5-1
CDR3 DNA: TGCGCCAGCAGCCCGGATGGGGGGGTGAGCTCCTACGAGCAGTACTTC
CDR3 protein: CASSPDGGVSSYEQYF

J gene: TRBJ1-4
clone size: .
D gene: .
V gene: TRBV29-1
CDR3 DNA: TGCAGCGTTGGAGGGAATAATGAAAAACTGTTTTTT
CDR3 protein: CSVGGNNEKLFF

J gene: TRBJ1-1
clone size: .
D gene: TRBD1
V gene: TRBV27
CDR3 DNA: TGTGCCAGCAGTCCGACAGGGGCGCTTGAAGCTTTCTTT
CDR3 protein: CASSPTGALEAFF

J gene: TRBJ2-3
clone size: .
D gene: TRBD2
V gene: TRBV27
CDR3 DNA: TGTGCCAGCAGTTCGGGACTATTGACGACAGATACGCAGTATTTT
CDR3 protein: CASSSGLLTTDTQYF

J gene: TRBJ1-6
clone size: .
D gene: .
V gene: TRBV27
CDR3 DNA: TGTGCCAGCAGCCGCCGGGACATCGTTTCACCCCTCCACTTT
CDR3 protein: CASSRRDIVSPLHF

J gene: TRBJ1-4
clone size: .
D gene: TRBD1
V gene: TRBV13
CDR3 DNA: TGTGCCAGCAGCTCCTTGTACAGGGGAAGTGCCGAACTGTTTTTT
CDR3 protein: CASSSLYRGSAELFF

J gene: TRBJ1-2
clone size: .
D gene: .
V gene: TRBV18
CDR3 DNA: TGTGCCAGCTCACCCGCGACAGCCAACTATGGCTACACCTTC
CDR3 protein: CASSPATANYGYTF

J gene: TRBJ2-1
clone size: .
D gene: TRBD2
V gene: TRBV14
CDR3 DNA: TGTGCCAGCAGCCATACTAGCGGGGCGAGTAATGAGCAGTTCTTC
CDR3 protein: CASSHTSGASNEQFF

J gene: TRBJ2-7
clone size: .
D gene: .
V gene: TRBV11-2
CDR3 DNA: TGTGCCAGCAGCTTCGACAGGTCGTACTTC
CDR3 protein: CASSFDRSYF

J gene: TRBJ2-1
clone size: .
D gene: TRBD1
V gene: TRBV2
CDR3 DNA: TGTGCCACCAGAGACGACAGGGATCACAATGAGCAGTTCTTC
CDR3 protein: CATRDDRDHNEQFF

J gene: TRBJ1-6
clone size: .
D gene: TRBD1
V gene: TRBV23-1
CDR3 DNA: TGCGCCAGCAGTCAGCGGTACAGGGGCCCTCGGCATTACTATAATTCACCCCTCCACTTT
CDR3 protein: CASSQRYRGPRHYYNSPLHF

J gene: TRBJ2-7
clone size: .
D gene: .
V gene: TRBV5-1
CDR3 DNA: TGCGCCAGCAGCGCGGGAACAACTAACTACGAGCAGTACTTC
CDR3 protein: CASSAGTTNYEQYF

J gene: TRBJ2-2
clone size: .
D gene: .
V gene: TRBV5-6
CDR3 DNA: TGTGCCAGCAGCCTCGGACAGGAGGGCACCGGGGAGCTGTTTTTT
CDR3 protein: CASSLGQEGTGELFF

J gene: TRBJ1-2
clone size: once
D gene: TRBD1
V gene: TRBV5-6
CDR3 DNA: TGTGCCAGCAGCTCAACAGGGGGCGCGTTTTCTTATGGCTACACCTTC
CDR3 protein: CASSSTGGAFSYGYTF

J gene: TRBJ2-5
clone size: few
D gene: .
V gene: TRBV4-3
CDR3 DNA: TGCGCCAGCAGCCAAGATTGGCAGCAAGAGACCCAGTACTTC
CDR3 protein: CASSQDWQQETQYF

J gene: TRBJ2-7
clone size: .
D gene: TRBD2
V gene: TRBV27
CDR3 DNA: TGTGCCAGCAGTTTAAGTCCGGGGGGGCACTACGAGCAGTACTTC
CDR3 protein: CASSLSPGGHYEQYF

J gene: TRBJ2-1
clone size: .
D gene: .
V gene: TRBV6-4
CDR3 DNA: TGTGCCAGCAGTGAGCGCGGGGACTACAATGAGCAGTTCTTC
CDR3 protein: CASSERGDYNEQFF

J gene: TRBJ2-3
clone size: .
D gene: TRBD2
V gene: TRBV27
CDR3 DNA: TGTGCCAGCAGTTTATTAGCGGGGGGGAGCACAGATACGCAGTATTTT
CDR3 protein: CASSLLAGGSTDTQYF

J gene: TRBJ2-7
clone size: .
D gene: .
V gene: TRBV11-2
CDR3 DNA: TGTGCCAGCAAGTCTGGGCTGATCTACGAGCAGTACTTC
CDR3 protein: CASKSGLIYEQYF

J gene: TRBJ2-7
clone size: .
D gene: .
V gene: TRBV5-8
CDR3 DNA: TGTGCCAGCAGCTTGGGGGGGGTTTTGTACGAGCAGTACTTC
CDR3 protein: CASSLGGVLYEQYF

J gene: TRBJ1-5
clone size: .
D gene: .
V gene: TRBV30
CDR3 DNA: TGTGCCTGGAGTGGCAGAAACAATCAGCCCCAGCATTTT
CDR3 protein: CAWSGRNNQPQHF

J gene: TRBJ1-1
clone size: .
D gene: TRBD1
V gene: TRBV5-1
CDR3 DNA: TGCGCCAGCAGCCAGTATACGGGACAGATGAACACTGAAGCTTTCTTT
CDR3 protein: CASSQYTGQMNTEAFF

J gene: TRBJ2-2
clone size: .
D gene: TRBD2
V gene: TRBV6-1
CDR3 DNA: TGTGCCAGCAGTGTCGGGGGGGGCACCGGGGAGCTGTTTTTT
CDR3 protein: CASSVGGGTGELFF

J gene: TRBJ1-5
clone size: .
D gene: TRBD1
V gene: TRBV7-8
CDR3 DNA: TGTGCCAGCAGCTTTTTAGTCTGGACAGGGCCGGATCAGCCCCAGCATTTT
CDR3 protein: CASSFLVWTGPDQPQHF

J gene: TRBJ1-3
clone size: .
D gene: .
V gene: TRBV7-9
CDR3 DNA: TGTGCCAGCAGCTTAGCGGAGCGGGACACCATATATTTT
CDR3 protein: CASSLAERDTIYF

J gene: TRBJ2-1
clone size: .
D gene: TRBD2
V gene: TRBV5-1
CDR3 DNA: TGCGCCAGCAGCTATGGACTAGCGGGGATCTATGAGCAGTTCTTC
CDR3 protein: CASSYGLAGIYEQFF

J gene: TRBJ1-1
clone size: once
D gene: .
V gene: TRBV5-6
CDR3 DNA: TGTGCCAGCAGCTTCAAGGGGAGGGACACTGAAGCTTTCTTT
CDR3 protein: CASSFKGRDTEAFF